This TCR beta chain originates from a study of shared clonotypes between healthy human individuals. This CDR3 region has 15 residues. Per the germline V gene, CDR1 is SGHRS and CDR2 is YFSETQ. The trim removed 3 bases at V and 2 bases at J, leaving 8 bases unmatched. A word on this clone: As yet, its antigen is unknown.

Negatively enriched CD4+ T cells were divided by CD45RA into naive and memory. Sequencing used immunoSEQ multiplex PCR; TCRdb keeps in-frame clones, though not all of them. Of 2 million to 2.5 million clones in the sample, approximately 95% were seen once. Study findings and constraints: What rarefaction showed was incomplete sorted-subset sequencing despite large depth. Clonotypes that were shared across a handful of donors made up around 5% of naive CD4 clonotypes.

The chain employs TRBV5-1 and TRBJ2-7; 7 bases are a match to TRBD2. Sequenced: naive CD4+ T cells sorted from blood. Subset noted: CD45RA+ positively selected. The TCR sequence derives from a man between 18 and 29 years old in good health. The CDR3 is CASSSSSGPAYEQYF. CDR3 in DNA: TGCGCCAGCAGCTCATCTAGCGGTCCGGCCTACGAGCAGTACTTC.